This T cell receptor beta chain was recovered during a study of blood T cells in healthy people across ages. Study results and caveats: Older age coincided with a roughly linear decline in TCR beta diversity per million T cells. Fewer expanded clones and more diversity marked long-lived versus aged donors.

About this clonotype: No antigen is known for it.

CDR1 and CDR2 (germline): SGHVS, FNYEAQ. The CDR3 contains 15 residues. Unmatched junction bases numbered 8, after V lost 3 bases and J lost 4 bases. The authors ran a second PCR of about 7 to 12 cycles using a sample-barcoded 5' primer and a J-beta primer mix. TCRdb re-derived calls from the 5' RACE reads in MiXCR, one entry per CDR3 protein. The sample holds about 800,000 distinct CDR3 sequences, over 45% seen once. Sequenced input: blood. This chain connects TRBV7-6 to TRBJ1-2; 7 nucleotides agree with TRBD1. The sequence came from a man aged 30-40 years in good health. CDR3 nucleotide sequence: TGTGCCAGCAGCTTGACTAGACAGGGCTCCTATGGCTACACCTTC. Its translation is CASSLTRQGSYGYTF. The full variable domain, rest sourced from reference TRBV7-6 and TRBJ1-2, is GAGVSQSPRYKVTKRGQDVALRCDPISGHVSLYWYRQALGQGPEFLTYFNYEAQQDKSGLPNDRFSAERPEGSISTLTIQRTEQRDSAMYRCASSLTRQGSYGYTFGSGTRLTVV.